This TCR beta chain was sequenced during a study of T cell repertoires in ileal Crohn's disease. With 10 bases clipped from V and 2 bases from J, the junction kept 13 bases outside the gene matches. The CDR3 is 15 residues long. The germline V gene has CDR1 WNHNN and CDR2 SYGVQD (reference sequence). Time point specified: neoterminal ileum biopsy at postoperative endoscopy, about 6 months after surgery. Assay used: immunoSEQ multiplex PCR; TCRdb lists only in-frame clones, some missing. The repertoire has over 15,000 clones, around 70% of them found once; the top ten carry approximately 3.9%. The rearrangement links TRBV10-1 to TRBJ2-7, with TRBD2 identical over 8 bases. What was sequenced was ileal tissue. The clonotype comes from an adult with Crohn's disease. Here the CDR3 DNA reads TGCGCCATTTTGTGGTCCCTAGCGGGCACCTACGAGCAGTACTTC. It yields the protein CAILWSLAGTYEQYF.